The rows below give T cell receptor beta chains drawn from one sample of a study of OX40 agonist ivuxolimab in advanced cancers. The table came from immunoSEQ multiplex PCR; TCRdb's copy has only in-frame clones and leaves some out. The table shows some 64,000 clones, with approximately 92% occurring only once. The sequencing here drew on CD4+ or CD8+ T cells sorted from blood, taken in a trial of the OX40 agonist ivuxolimab. Receptor source: an adult with an advanced solid tumor such as melanoma, head and neck, liver or kidney cancer. Each CDR3 is given with its conserved first and last residue. D genes are given only for firm matches. The size entry is marked missing in some rows and otherwise reads once, few, many or a size class.

V gene: TRBV27
J gene: TRBJ1-5
D gene: TRBD1
clone size: .
CDR3 protein: CASRPGQRLGGNQPQHF
CDR3 DNA: TGTGCCAGCAGGCCGGGACAGCGACTTGGGGGCAATCAGCCCCAGCATTTT

V gene: TRBV28
J gene: TRBJ2-1
D gene: .
clone size: .
CDR3 protein: CASSYQLNNEQFF
CDR3 DNA: TGTGCCAGCAGTTACCAACTCAACAATGAGCAGTTCTTC

V gene: TRBV30
J gene: TRBJ1-4
D gene: .
clone size: .
CDR3 protein: CALQGPEKLFF
CDR3 DNA: TGTGCCTTGCAGGGCCCTGAAAAACTGTTTTTT

V gene: TRBV4-1
J gene: TRBJ2-2
D gene: .
clone size: once
CDR3 protein: CASSHKASGELFF
CDR3 DNA: TGCGCCAGCAGCCACAAGGCCTCCGGGGAGCTGTTTTTT

V gene: TRBV4-1
J gene: TRBJ2-3
D gene: TRBD2
clone size: .
CDR3 protein: CASSHRTSGIGDTQYF
CDR3 DNA: TGCGCCAGCAGCCATAGGACTAGCGGGATTGGAGATACGCAGTATTTT

V gene: TRBV7-2
J gene: TRBJ1-2
D gene: .
clone size: .
CDR3 protein: CASSSEEARDIEFSGYTF
CDR3 DNA: TGTGCCAGCAGCTCCGAAGAGGCCCGGGACATAGAGTTCTCTGGCTACACCTTC

V gene: TRBV6-4
J gene: TRBJ1-5
D gene: .
clone size: few
CDR3 protein: CASSARHGGQPQHF
CDR3 DNA: TGTGCCAGCAGTGCGAGACACGGCGGGCAGCCCCAGCATTTT

V gene: TRBV30
J gene: TRBJ1-5
D gene: .
clone size: .
CDR3 protein: CAWSVRRNNQPQHF
CDR3 DNA: TGTGCCTGGAGTGTAAGGCGCAATAATCAGCCCCAGCATTTT

V gene: TRBV4-1
J gene: TRBJ1-3
D gene: .
clone size: once
CDR3 protein: CASSQLERQTSGNTIYF
CDR3 DNA: TGCGCCAGCAGCCAACTCGAACGACAGACCTCTGGAAACACCATATATTTT

V gene: TRBV28
J gene: TRBJ2-5
D gene: TRBD2
clone size: .
CDR3 protein: CASSLFQGGETQYF
CDR3 DNA: TGTGCCAGCAGTTTATTTCAGGGAGGGGAGACCCAGTACTTC

V gene: TRBV5-6
J gene: TRBJ2-3
D gene: .
clone size: .
CDR3 protein: CASSWDTDTQYF
CDR3 DNA: TGTGCCAGCAGCTGGGACACAGATACGCAGTATTTT

V gene: TRBV30
J gene: TRBJ2-2
D gene: TRBD2
clone size: .
CDR3 protein: CAWRGLAAGELFF
CDR3 DNA: TGTGCCTGGAGGGGTCTAGCGGCCGGGGAGCTGTTTTTT

V gene: TRBV6-5
J gene: TRBJ2-1
D gene: .
clone size: .
CDR3 protein: CASSYRERNEQFF
CDR3 DNA: TGTGCCAGCAGTTACAGGGAAAGGAATGAGCAGTTCTTC

V gene: TRBV28
J gene: TRBJ1-3
D gene: .
clone size: .
CDR3 protein: CASSHQGLGNTIYF
CDR3 DNA: TGTGCCAGCAGTCACCAGGGGTTGGGAAACACCATATATTTT

V gene: TRBV28
J gene: TRBJ2-7
D gene: .
clone size: .
CDR3 protein: CASSFRQNPSYEQYF
CDR3 DNA: TGTGCCAGCAGTTTCCGGCAAAACCCTTCCTACGAGCAGTACTTC

V gene: TRBV4-3
J gene: TRBJ1-5
D gene: .
clone size: .
CDR3 protein: CASSQAWGNQPQHF
CDR3 DNA: TGCGCCAGCAGCCAAGCGTGGGGAAATCAGCCCCAGCATTTT

V gene: TRBV7-6
J gene: TRBJ2-1
D gene: TRBD2
clone size: once
CDR3 protein: CASSLSPSGRDEQFF
CDR3 DNA: TGTGCCAGCAGCTTATCGCCTAGCGGGAGGGATGAGCAGTTCTTC

V gene: TRBV6-5
J gene: TRBJ2-3
D gene: .
clone size: .
CDR3 protein: CASSYGPGHPTDTQYF
CDR3 DNA: TGTGCCAGCAGTTACGGGCCGGGCCACCCTACAGATACGCAGTATTTT

V gene: TRBV27
J gene: TRBJ1-2
D gene: .
clone size: .
CDR3 protein: CASSPRARLTNYGYTF
CDR3 DNA: TGTGCCAGCAGTCCTCGGGCCCGACTAACTAACTATGGCTACACCTTC

V gene: TRBV4-3
J gene: TRBJ2-7
D gene: .
clone size: .
CDR3 protein: CASSQDGRGRSYEQYF
CDR3 DNA: TGCGCCAGCAGCCAAGATGGGAGGGGGCGATCCTACGAGCAGTACTTC

V gene: TRBV13
J gene: TRBJ1-4
D gene: TRBD1
clone size: .
CDR3 protein: CASSSRTGRHEKLFF
CDR3 DNA: TGTGCCAGCAGCTCCAGGACAGGAAGGCATGAAAAACTGTTTTTT

V gene: TRBV10-3
J gene: TRBJ1-1
D gene: TRBD1
clone size: .
CDR3 protein: CATTDRPDTEAFF
CDR3 DNA: TGTGCCACGACGGACAGGCCGGACACTGAAGCTTTCTTT

V gene: TRBV28
J gene: TRBJ2-7
D gene: TRBD1
clone size: .
CDR3 protein: CATDRDRGYEQYF
CDR3 DNA: TGTGCCACAGACCGGGACAGGGGCTACGAGCAGTACTTC

V gene: TRBV16
J gene: TRBJ1-2
D gene: .
clone size: .
CDR3 protein: CASSQSPDVGGYTF
CDR3 DNA: TGTGCCAGCAGCCAATCCCCCGATGTCGGTGGCTACACCTTC

V gene: TRBV7-9
J gene: TRBJ2-3
D gene: .
clone size: once
CDR3 protein: CASSLAFAGIDTQYF
CDR3 DNA: TGTGCCAGCAGCTTAGCTTTTGCGGGAATAGATACGCAGTATTTT

V gene: TRBV4-3
J gene: TRBJ2-1
D gene: .
clone size: .
CDR3 protein: CASSDGTGYSYNEQFF
CDR3 DNA: TGCGCCAGCAGTGACGGCACAGGGTACTCTTACAATGAGCAGTTCTTC

V gene: TRBV29-1
J gene: TRBJ1-1
D gene: .
clone size: .
CDR3 protein: CSVGTEQAEAFF
CDR3 DNA: TGCAGCGTTGGGACAGAGCAAGCCGAAGCTTTCTTT

V gene: TRBV28
J gene: TRBJ1-2
D gene: .
clone size: .
CDR3 protein: CASSFLFYGYTF
CDR3 DNA: TGTGCCAGCAGTTTTTTATTCTATGGCTACACCTTC

V gene: TRBV30
J gene: TRBJ1-5
D gene: .
clone size: .
CDR3 protein: CATDGSFGVNQPQHF
CDR3 DNA: TGTGCCACAGACGGCTCTTTTGGGGTCAATCAGCCCCAGCATTTT

V gene: TRBV15
J gene: TRBJ2-3
D gene: TRBD2
clone size: .
CDR3 protein: CATSAEAGAGLVRTDTQYF
CDR3 DNA: TGTGCCACCAGCGCCGAGGCGGGAGCGGGTCTGGTACGGACAGATACGCAGTATTTT

V gene: TRBV29-1
J gene: TRBJ2-1
D gene: TRBD2
clone size: .
CDR3 protein: CSVERSGSGNEQFF
CDR3 DNA: TGCAGCGTTGAACGTAGCGGGAGTGGTAATGAGCAGTTCTTC

V gene: TRBV7-3
J gene: TRBJ2-3
D gene: .
clone size: .
CDR3 protein: CASSLAAVTDTQYF
CDR3 DNA: TGTGCCAGCAGCTTAGCGGCTGTCACAGATACGCAGTATTTT

V gene: TRBV7-9
J gene: TRBJ2-1
D gene: .
clone size: .
CDR3 protein: CASSFPGQNEQFF
CDR3 DNA: TGTGCCAGCAGCTTTCCGGGCCAAAATGAGCAGTTCTTC

V gene: TRBV4-2
J gene: TRBJ2-3
D gene: .
clone size: .
CDR3 protein: CASSQDRGAGYTQYF
CDR3 DNA: TGTGCCAGCAGCCAAGATAGGGGGGCAGGCTATACGCAGTATTTT

V gene: TRBV5-5
J gene: TRBJ2-3
D gene: .
clone size: .
CDR3 protein: CASIPYGAPSTDTQYF
CDR3 DNA: TGTGCCAGCATCCCCTACGGAGCCCCTAGCACAGATACGCAGTATTTT

V gene: TRBV28
J gene: TRBJ2-7
D gene: TRBD1
clone size: once
CDR3 protein: CASSFGDRDGQYF
CDR3 DNA: TGTGCCAGCAGTTTCGGGGACAGGGATGGGCAGTACTTC

V gene: TRBV19
J gene: TRBJ2-7
D gene: .
clone size: once
CDR3 protein: CASSIGGTAYEQYF
CDR3 DNA: TGTGCCAGTAGTATTGGGGGGACAGCGTACGAGCAGTACTTC

V gene: TRBV13
J gene: TRBJ2-1
D gene: .
clone size: .
CDR3 protein: CASSSPSLYSYNEQFF
CDR3 DNA: TGTGCCAGCAGCTCCCCAAGCCTGTATTCCTACAATGAGCAGTTCTTC